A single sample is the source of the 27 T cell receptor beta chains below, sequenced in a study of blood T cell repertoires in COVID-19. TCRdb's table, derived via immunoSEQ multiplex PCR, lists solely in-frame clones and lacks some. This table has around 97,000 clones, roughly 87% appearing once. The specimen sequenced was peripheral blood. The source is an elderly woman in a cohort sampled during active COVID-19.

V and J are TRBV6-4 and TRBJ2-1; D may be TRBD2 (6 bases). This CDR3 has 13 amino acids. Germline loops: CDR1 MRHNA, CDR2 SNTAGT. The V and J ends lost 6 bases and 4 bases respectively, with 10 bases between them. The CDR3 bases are TGTGCCAGCAGCTACGGGGGATACAATGAGCAGTTCTTC. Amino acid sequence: CASSYGGYNEQFF.

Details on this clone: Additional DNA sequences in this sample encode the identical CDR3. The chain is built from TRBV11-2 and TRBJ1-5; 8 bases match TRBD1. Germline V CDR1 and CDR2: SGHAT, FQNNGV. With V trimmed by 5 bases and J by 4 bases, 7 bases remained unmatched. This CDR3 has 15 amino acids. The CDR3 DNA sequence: TGTGCCAGCAGCCCAGGCACAGGGGGGAATCAGCCCCAGCATTTT. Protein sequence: CASSPGTGGNQPQHF.

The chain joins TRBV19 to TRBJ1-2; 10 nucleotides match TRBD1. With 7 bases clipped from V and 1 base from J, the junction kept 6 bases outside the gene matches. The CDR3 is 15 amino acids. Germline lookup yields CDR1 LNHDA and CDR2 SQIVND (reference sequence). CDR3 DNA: TGTGCCAGTAAACTCCGGGACAGGGGTAACTATGGCTACACCTTC. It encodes CASKLRDRGNYGYTF.

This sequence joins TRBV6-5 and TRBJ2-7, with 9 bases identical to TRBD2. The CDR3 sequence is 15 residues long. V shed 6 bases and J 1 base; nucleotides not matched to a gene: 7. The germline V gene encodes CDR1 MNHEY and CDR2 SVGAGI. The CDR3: CASRRGGLVSYEQYF. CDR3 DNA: TGTGCCAGCAGGCGGGGGGGGCTAGTTTCCTACGAGCAGTACTTC.

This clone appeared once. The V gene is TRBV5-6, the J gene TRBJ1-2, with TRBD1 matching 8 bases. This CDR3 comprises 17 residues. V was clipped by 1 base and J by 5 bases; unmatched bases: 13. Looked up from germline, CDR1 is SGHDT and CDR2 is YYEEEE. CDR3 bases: TGTGCCAGCAGCTTGAGACAGGGGTGGGACTCTGGGTATGGCTACACCTTC. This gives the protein CASSLRQGWDSGYGYTF. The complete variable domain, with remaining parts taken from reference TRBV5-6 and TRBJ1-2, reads DAGVTQSPTHLIKTRGQQVTLRCSPKSGHDTVSWYQQALGQGPQFIFQYYEEEERQRGNFPDRFSGHQFPNYSSELNVNALLLGDSALYLCASSLRQGWDSGYGYTFGSGTRLTVV.

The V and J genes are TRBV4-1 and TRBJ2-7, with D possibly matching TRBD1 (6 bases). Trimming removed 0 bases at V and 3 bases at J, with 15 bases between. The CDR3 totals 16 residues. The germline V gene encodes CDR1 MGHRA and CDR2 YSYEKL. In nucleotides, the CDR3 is TGCGCCAGCAGCCAAGAAGTATCAGGGGTCCTCTACGAGCAGTACTTC. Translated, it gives CASSQEVSGVLYEQYF.

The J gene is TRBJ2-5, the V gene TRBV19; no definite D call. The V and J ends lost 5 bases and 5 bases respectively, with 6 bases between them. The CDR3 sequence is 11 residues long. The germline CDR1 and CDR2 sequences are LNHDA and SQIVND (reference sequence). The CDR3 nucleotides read TGTGCCAGTAGTCGGTCGGAGACCCAGTACTTC. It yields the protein CASSRSETQYF.

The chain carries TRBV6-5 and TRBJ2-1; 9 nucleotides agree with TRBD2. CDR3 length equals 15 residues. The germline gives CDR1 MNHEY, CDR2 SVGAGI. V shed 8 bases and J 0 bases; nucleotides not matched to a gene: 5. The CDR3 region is CASGGGGSSYNEQFF. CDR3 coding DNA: TGTGCCAGCGGCGGGGGGGGGAGCTCCTACAATGAGCAGTTCTTC.

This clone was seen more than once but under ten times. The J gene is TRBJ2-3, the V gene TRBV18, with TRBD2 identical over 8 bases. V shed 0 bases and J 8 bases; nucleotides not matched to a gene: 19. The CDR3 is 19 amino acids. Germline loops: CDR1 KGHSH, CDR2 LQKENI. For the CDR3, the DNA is TGTGCCAGCTCACCACCGACAGGTTTTCGTAGCGGGGCCTATGCTACGCAGTATTTT. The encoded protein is CASSPPTGFRSGAYATQYF.

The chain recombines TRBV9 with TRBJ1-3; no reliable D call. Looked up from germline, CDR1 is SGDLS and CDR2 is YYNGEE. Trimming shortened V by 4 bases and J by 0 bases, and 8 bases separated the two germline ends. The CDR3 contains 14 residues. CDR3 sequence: CASSIQSSGNTIYF. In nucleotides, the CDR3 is TGTGCCAGCAGCATACAGTCCTCTGGAAACACCATATATTTT. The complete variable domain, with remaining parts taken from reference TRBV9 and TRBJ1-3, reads DSGVTQTPKHLITATGQRVTLRCSPRSGDLSVYWYQQSLDQGLQFLIQYYNGEERAKGNILERFSAQQFPDLHSELNLSSLELGDSALYFCASSIQSSGNTIYFGEGSWLTVV.

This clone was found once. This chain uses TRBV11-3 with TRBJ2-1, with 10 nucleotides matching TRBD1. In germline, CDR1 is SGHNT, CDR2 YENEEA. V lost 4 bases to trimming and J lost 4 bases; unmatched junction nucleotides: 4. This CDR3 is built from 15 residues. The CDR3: CASSSRTGGYNEQFF. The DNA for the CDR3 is TGTGCCAGCAGCTCCCGGACAGGGGGTTACAATGAGCAGTTCTTC.

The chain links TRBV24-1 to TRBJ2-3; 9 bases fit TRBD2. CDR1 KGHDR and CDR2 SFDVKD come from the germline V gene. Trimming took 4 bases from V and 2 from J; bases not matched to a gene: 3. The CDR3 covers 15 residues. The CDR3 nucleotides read TGTGCCACCAGTGACCCTAGCGGGACCACAGATACGCAGTATTTT. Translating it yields CATSDPSGTTDTQYF.

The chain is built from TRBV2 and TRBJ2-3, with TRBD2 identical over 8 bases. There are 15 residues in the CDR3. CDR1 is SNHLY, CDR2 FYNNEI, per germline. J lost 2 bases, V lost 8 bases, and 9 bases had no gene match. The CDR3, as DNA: TGTGCCAGCGGGAGGGCGGGGGGTTTCACAGATACGCAGTATTTT. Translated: CASGRAGGFTDTQYF. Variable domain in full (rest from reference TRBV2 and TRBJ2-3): EPEVTQTPSHQVTQMGQEVILRCVPISNHLYFYWYRQILGQKVEFLVSFYNNEISEKSEIFDDQFSVERPDGSNFTLKIRSTKLEDSAMYFCASGRAGGFTDTQYFGPGTRLTVL.

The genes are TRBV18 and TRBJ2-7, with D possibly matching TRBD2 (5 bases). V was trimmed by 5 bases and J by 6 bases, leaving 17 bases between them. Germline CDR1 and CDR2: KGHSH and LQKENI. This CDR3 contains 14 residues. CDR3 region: CASSIVSRDSEQYF. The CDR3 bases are TGTGCCAGCTCAATCGTGTCCCGGGATTCCGAGCAGTACTTC.

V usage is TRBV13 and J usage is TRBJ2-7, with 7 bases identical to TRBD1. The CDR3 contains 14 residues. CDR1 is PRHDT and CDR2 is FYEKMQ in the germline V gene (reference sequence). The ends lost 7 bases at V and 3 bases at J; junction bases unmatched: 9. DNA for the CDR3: TGTGCCAGCACCGTTATGGGACAGAACTACGAGCAGTACTTC. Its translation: CASTVMGQNYEQYF.

This CDR3 reads CASSYAVTGANVLTF. The CDR3 nucleotides read TGTGCCAGCAGTTACGCAGTTACTGGGGCCAACGTCCTGACTTTC. The chain couples TRBV6-2 or TRBV6-3 to TRBJ2-6, with D uncertain. The CDR3 contains 15 residues. V gave up 2 bases and J gave up 2 bases, with 7 bases separating them. Germline-derived CDR1 and CDR2 are MNHEY and SVGEGT.

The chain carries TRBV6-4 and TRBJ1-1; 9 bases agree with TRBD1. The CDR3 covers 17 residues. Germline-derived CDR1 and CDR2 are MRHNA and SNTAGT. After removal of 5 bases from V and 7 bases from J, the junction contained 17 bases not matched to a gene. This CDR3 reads CASSPSGTGPKVDEAFF. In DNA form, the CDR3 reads TGTGCCAGCAGTCCATCCGGGACAGGGCCCAAAGTTGATGAAGCTTTCTTT.

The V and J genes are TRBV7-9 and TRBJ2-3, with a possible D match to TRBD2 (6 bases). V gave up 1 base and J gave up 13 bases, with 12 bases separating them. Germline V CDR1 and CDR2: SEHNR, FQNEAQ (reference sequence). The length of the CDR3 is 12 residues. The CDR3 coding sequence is TGTGCCAGCAGCTTAGTCGGGACTGGCGAGTATTTT. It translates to CASSLVGTGEYF.

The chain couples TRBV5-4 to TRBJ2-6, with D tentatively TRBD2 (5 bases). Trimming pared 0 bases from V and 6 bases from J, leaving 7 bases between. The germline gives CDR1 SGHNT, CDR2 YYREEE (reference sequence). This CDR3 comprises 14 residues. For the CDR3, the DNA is TGTGCCAGCAGCTTGGTGGAGGCGGCCAACGTCCTGACTTTC. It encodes CASSLVEAANVLTF.

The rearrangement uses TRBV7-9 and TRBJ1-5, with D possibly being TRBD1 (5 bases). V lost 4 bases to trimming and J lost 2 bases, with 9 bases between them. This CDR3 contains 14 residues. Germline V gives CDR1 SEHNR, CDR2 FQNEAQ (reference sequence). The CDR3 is CASSSGLGNQPQHF. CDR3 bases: TGTGCCAGCAGCTCGGGACTGGGCAATCAGCCCCAGCATTTT.

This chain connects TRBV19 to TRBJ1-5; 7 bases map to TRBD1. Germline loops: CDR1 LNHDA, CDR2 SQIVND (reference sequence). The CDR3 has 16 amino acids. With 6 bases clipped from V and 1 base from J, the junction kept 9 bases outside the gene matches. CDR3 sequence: CASRLTRDRSNQPQHF. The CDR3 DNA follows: TGTGCCAGTAGGCTCACCAGGGACAGAAGCAATCAGCCCCAGCATTTT.

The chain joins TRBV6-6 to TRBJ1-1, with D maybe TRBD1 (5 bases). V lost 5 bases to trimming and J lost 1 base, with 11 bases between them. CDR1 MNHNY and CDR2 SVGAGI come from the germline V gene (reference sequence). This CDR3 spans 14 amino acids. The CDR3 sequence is CASSGRGRNTEAFF. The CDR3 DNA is TGTGCCAGCAGTGGAAGGGGTAGGAACACTGAAGCTTTCTTT.

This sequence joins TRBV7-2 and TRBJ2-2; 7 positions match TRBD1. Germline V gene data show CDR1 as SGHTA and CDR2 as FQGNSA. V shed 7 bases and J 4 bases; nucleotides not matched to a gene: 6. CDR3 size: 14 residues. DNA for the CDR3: TGTGCCAGCACTCAACAGGGGATCACCGGGGAGCTGTTTTTT. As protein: CASTQQGITGELFF.

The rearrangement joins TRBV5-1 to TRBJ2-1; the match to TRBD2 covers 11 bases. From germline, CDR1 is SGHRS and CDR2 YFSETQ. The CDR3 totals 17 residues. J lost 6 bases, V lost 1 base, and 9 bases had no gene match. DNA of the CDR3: TGCGCCAGCAGCTTGAGTGCCACTACTAGCGGGAGCAATGAGCAGTTCTTC. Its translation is CASSLSATTSGSNEQFF.

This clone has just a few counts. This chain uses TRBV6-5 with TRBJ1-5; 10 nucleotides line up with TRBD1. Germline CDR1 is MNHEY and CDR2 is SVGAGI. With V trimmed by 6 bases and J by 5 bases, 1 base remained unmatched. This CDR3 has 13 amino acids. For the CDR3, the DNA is TGTGCCAGCAGCGGACAGGGGGATCAGCCCCAGCATTTT. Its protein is CASSGQGDQPQHF.

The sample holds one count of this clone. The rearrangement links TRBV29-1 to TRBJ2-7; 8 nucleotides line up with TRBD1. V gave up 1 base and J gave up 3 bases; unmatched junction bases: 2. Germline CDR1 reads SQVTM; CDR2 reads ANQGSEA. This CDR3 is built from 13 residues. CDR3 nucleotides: TGCAGCGTTGAAGCGGACAGGGTCTACGAGCAGTACTTC. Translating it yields CSVEADRVYEQYF.

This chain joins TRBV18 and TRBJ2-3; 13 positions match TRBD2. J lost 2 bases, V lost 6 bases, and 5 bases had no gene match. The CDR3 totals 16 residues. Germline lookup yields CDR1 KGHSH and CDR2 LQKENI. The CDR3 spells CASSRGTSGTTDTQYF. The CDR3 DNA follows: TGTGCCAGCTCTCGTGGGACTAGCGGGACCACAGATACGCAGTATTTT.